The 28 T cell receptor beta chains below come from one sample, sequenced in a study of OX40 agonist ivuxolimab in advanced cancers. TCRdb's table, derived via immunoSEQ multiplex PCR, lists solely in-frame clones and lacks some. This table holds fewer than 80,000 clones, around 93% found once. This specimen was CD4+ or CD8+ T cells sorted from blood, taken in a trial of the OX40 agonist ivuxolimab. All receptors derive from an adult with an advanced solid tumor such as melanoma, head and neck, liver or kidney cancer.

In its sample, this clone was seen a few times. This rearrangement joins TRBV4-3 to TRBJ1-1; TRBD1 might be the D (5 bases). CDR3 length equals 13 residues. The V end was cut by 3 bases, the J end by 4 bases, with 9 bases between. CDR1 LGHNA and CDR2 YSLEER come from the germline V gene. CDR3 nucleotides: TGCGCCAGCAGCCAGTGGGGGAGCACTGAAGCTTTCTTT. It yields the protein CASSQWGSTEAFF.

J is TRBJ2-2 and V is TRBV6-1, with 7 bases lining up with TRBD2. The CDR3 consists of 17 residues. V trimming: 2 bases; J trimming: 6 bases; junction bases outside the gene matches: 12. Germline CDR1 reads MNHNS; CDR2 reads SASEGT. Written as DNA, the CDR3 is TGTGCCAGCAGTGAACATCCGCGGGAGATCTCTTCCGGGGAGCTGTTTTTT. Translating gives CASSEHPREISSGELFF.

The genes are TRBV5-5 and TRBJ2-7; D uncertain. Between the trimmed V and J ends, which lost 2 bases and 2 bases, there was a span of 17 bases. Germline values: CDR1 SGHKS, CDR2 YYEKEE (reference sequence). This CDR3 contains 16 residues. The CDR3 nucleotides are TGTGCCAGCAGCTTAGAGCAGACGAGTCGACCCTACGAGCAGTACTTC. It translates to CASSLEQTSRPYEQYF.

The chain employs TRBV7-3 and TRBJ2-5, with D perhaps TRBD1 or TRBD2 (5 bases each). The CDR3 contains 14 residues. Germline values: CDR1 SGHTA, CDR2 FQGTGA. Trimming removed 5 bases at V and 4 bases at J, with 14 bases between. CDR3 nucleotides: TGTGCCAGCAGCACGGGGCAGGCCGGAGAGACCCAGTACTTC. Residues: CASSTGQAGETQYF.

The chain carries TRBV5-1 and TRBJ2-7, with TRBD1 matching 9 bases. CDR3 length: 14 amino acids. Germline V CDR1 and CDR2: SGHRS, YFSETQ. Trimming cost V 4 bases and J 5 bases; bases outside gene matches: 7. The CDR3 DNA reads as TGCGCCAGCAGCCCATGGACAGGGGTAAACGAGCAGTACTTC. Translation: CASSPWTGVNEQYF.

This chain uses TRBV28 with TRBJ2-1, with D perhaps given as TRBD1 or TRBD2 (5 bases each). There are 17 residues in the CDR3. Trimming shortened V by 11 bases and J by 5 bases, and 28 bases separated the two germline ends. Germline values: CDR1 MDHEN, CDR2 SYDVKM. The CDR3 nucleotides read TGTGCCGAGATATGGGACGTCATTTTATGGCTGAACAATGAGCAGTTCTTC. It translates to CAEIWDVILWLNNEQFF. The whole variable domain, filled in from reference TRBV28 and TRBJ2-1, reads DVKVTQSSRYLVKRTGEKVFLECVQDMDHENMFWYRQDPGLGLRLIYFSYDVKMKEKGDIPEGYSVSREKKERFSLILESASTNQTSMYLCAEIWDVILWLNNEQFFGPGTRLTVL.

The chain couples TRBV6-6 to TRBJ2-1, with D unclear. CDR1 and CDR2 (germline): MNHNY, SVGAGI (reference sequence). The germline V and J ends were trimmed by 8 bases and 4 bases, with 9 bases remaining between them. The CDR3 is 12 amino acids. CDR3 in amino acids: CASVSRYNEQFF. CDR3 nucleotides: TGTGCCAGCGTGAGTAGGTACAATGAGCAGTTCTTC.

The table lists this clone with a count of one. The chain links TRBV5-6 to TRBJ2-1; D possibly uses TRBD1 or TRBD2 (5 bases each). The CDR3 totals 13 residues. In germline, CDR1 is SGHDT, CDR2 YYEEEE. With 3 bases removed from V and 8 bases from J, the gap between germline ends came to 12 bases. CDR3 in amino acids: CASSSGAGHEQFF. In DNA form, the CDR3 reads TGTGCCAGCAGCTCCGGGGCCGGGCATGAGCAGTTCTTC. Supplemented by reference TRBV5-6 and TRBJ2-1, the full variable domain reads DAGVTQSPTHLIKTRGQQVTLRCSPKSGHDTVSWYQQALGQGPQFIFQYYEEEERQRGNFPDRFSGHQFPNYSSELNVNALLLGDSALYLCASSSGAGHEQFFGPGTRLTVL.

The rearrangement joins TRBV4-1 to TRBJ2-5, with a tentative D call TRBD1 (5 bases). Trimming shortened V by 1 base and J by 8 bases, and 17 bases separated the two germline ends. Germline assignment: CDR1 MGHRA and CDR2 YSYEKL. The CDR3 runs 15 residues. The CDR3 here is CASSQGTGPFGTQYF. Written as DNA, the CDR3 is TGCGCCAGCAGCCAAGGCACAGGACCGTTTGGAACCCAGTACTTC.

The chain links TRBV4-2 to TRBJ1-4; possible D gene TRBD1, 5 bases. The V gene lost 4 bases and the J gene lost 3 bases, with 9 bases spanning the gap. This CDR3 is built from 14 residues. Germline lookup yields CDR1 LGHNA and CDR2 YNFKEQ. CDR3 sequence reads: CASSPGTANEKLFF. The CDR3 bases are TGTGCCAGCAGCCCCGGGACCGCTAATGAAAAACTGTTTTTT.

The V call is TRBV27, the J call TRBJ2-7; D is uncertain. The CDR3 extends over 13 amino acids. Trimming took 8 bases from V and 1 from J, leaving 12 bases between them. CDR1 is MNHEY and CDR2 is SMNVEV in the germline V gene (reference sequence). The CDR3 sequence is CASAAGRSYEQYF. CDR3 DNA: TGTGCCAGCGCCGCAGGCAGGTCCTACGAGCAGTACTTC.

CDR3 sequence reads: CASSPGSVHGPEAFF. The CDR3 coding sequence is TGTGCCAGCTCACCAGGGTCAGTCCACGGACCTGAAGCTTTCTTT. This rearrangement joins TRBV18 to TRBJ1-1; no clear D. This CDR3 region has 15 residues. V lost 2 bases to trimming and J lost 6 bases, with 16 bases between them. In germline, CDR1 is KGHSH, CDR2 LQKENI. Together with reference TRBV18 and TRBJ1-1, the CDR3 gives the full variable domain: NAGVMQNPRHLVRRRGQEARLRCSPMKGHSHVYWYRQLPEEGLKFMVYLQKENIIDESGMPKERFSAEFPKEGPSILRIQQVVRGDSAAYFCASSPGSVHGPEAFFGQGTRLTVV.

This chain joins TRBV28 and TRBJ1-6; D is undetermined. Between the trimmed V and J ends, which lost 7 bases and 10 bases, there was a span of 17 bases. The germline CDR1 and CDR2 sequences are MDHEN and SYDVKM. The CDR3 loop spans 14 amino acids. The CDR3 is CASNLEAFRSPLHF. The CDR3 bases are TGTGCCAGCAATCTCGAGGCTTTTCGATCACCCCTCCACTTT.

The chain combines TRBV19 with TRBJ1-3; possibly TRBD1 for D (5 bases). This CDR3 comprises 11 residues. Trimming removed 10 bases from V and 13 bases from J, with 17 bases in between. Per germline, CDR1 LNHDA and CDR2 SQIVND (reference sequence). CDR3 residues: CATQKGITIYF. Here the CDR3 DNA reads TGTGCCACTCAGAAGGGGATCACTATATATTTT.

The rearrangement joins TRBV6-6 to TRBJ2-7, with 8 bases aligning to TRBD1. V lost 2 bases and J lost 3; bases outside the gene matches: 6. Germline CDR1 MNHNY, CDR2 SVGAGI (reference sequence). The CDR3 covers 15 residues. DNA for the CDR3: TGTGCCAGCAGTTACGCCGAGACAGGGGTCTACGAGCAGTACTTC. Amino acid sequence: CASSYAETGVYEQYF.

The chain recombines TRBV6-1 with TRBJ2-7; D assignment may be TRBD1 or TRBD2 (6 bases each). V dropped 2 bases and J dropped 6 bases, with 17 bases sitting between them. The CDR3 covers 15 residues. Per germline, CDR1 MNHNS and CDR2 SASEGT. CDR3 nucleotides: TGTGCCAGCAGTGAATGGGGGGCTTCGACTGTCGAGCAGTACTTC. It translates to CASSEWGASTVEQYF.

The rearrangement joins TRBV19 to TRBJ2-3; TRBD2 agrees at 9 bases. Trimming cost V 3 bases and J 5 bases; bases outside gene matches: 12. Germline-derived CDR1 and CDR2 are LNHDA and SQIVND (reference sequence). The CDR3 loop spans 17 amino acids. As DNA, the CDR3 is TGTGCCAGTAGTATGTATCTTCGACTAGCGGATGAAGATACGCAGTATTTT. Translated: CASSMYLRLADEDTQYF.

This chain connects TRBV7-8 to TRBJ1-1, with 12 bases identical to TRBD1. The germline V gene has CDR1 SGHVS and CDR2 FQNEAQ. Germline trimming cut 5 bases from V and 1 base from J; bases unmatched to any gene: 11. The CDR3 length is 18 residues. CDR3 coding DNA: TGTGCCAGCAGCCTTGCCTGGGACAGGGGGCCCGAGAACACTGAAGCTTTCTTT. Translation: CASSLAWDRGPENTEAFF.

The rearrangement joins TRBV4-2 to TRBJ2-3; 9 bases are a match to TRBD2. Germline CDR1 reads LGHNA; CDR2 reads YNFKEQ. This CDR3 comprises 17 residues. V lost 0 bases, J lost 5 bases, and 9 bases stayed unmatched. The CDR3 spells CASSQERAGGPIDTQYF. The CDR3 DNA reads TGTGCCAGCAGCCAAGAGAGGGCGGGAGGGCCAATAGATACGCAGTATTTT.

The V call is TRBV7-9, the J call TRBJ2-5, with D hard to call. The CDR3 consists of 15 residues. Germline V lookup: CDR1 SEHNR, CDR2 FQNEAQ (reference sequence). V shed 0 bases and J shed 9 bases, with 17 bases lying between them. The CDR3 sequence is CASSLAAPTLNAQYF. CDR3 DNA sequence: TGTGCCAGCAGCTTAGCGGCCCCCACACTAAATGCCCAGTACTTC.

This chain connects TRBV12-5 to TRBJ2-7; TRBD1 agrees at 10 bases. The junction had 4 bases not matched to a gene; V was cut back by 1 base and J by 4 bases. The CDR3 extends over 15 amino acids. Germline V gene sequence: CDR1 LGHNT, CDR2 FRNRAP. CDR3 protein: CASGLGTGGPYEQYF. The CDR3 bases are TGTGCTAGTGGTTTGGGGACAGGGGGTCCGTACGAGCAGTACTTC. The full variable domain, its missing parts supplied by reference TRBV12-5 and TRBJ2-7, is DARVTQTPRHKVTEMGQEVTMRCQPILGHNTVFWYRQTMMQGLELLAYFRNRAPLDDSGMPKDRFSAEMPDATLATLKIQPSEPRDSAVYFCASGLGTGGPYEQYFGPGTRLTVT.

This chain links TRBV30 with TRBJ2-7; D not certain. Germline V gene data show CDR1 as GTSNPN and CDR2 as SVGIG (reference sequence). The CDR3 sequence is 14 residues long. Trimming removed 4 bases at V and 3 bases at J, with 16 bases between. CDR3 nucleotide sequence: TGTGCCTGGACCCTCGGCCCTCAACGCTACGAGCAGTACTTC. It encodes CAWTLGPQRYEQYF.

The gene calls are TRBV6-5 and TRBJ1-2, with D unclear. Between the trimmed V and J ends, which lost 5 bases and 0 bases, there was a span of 13 bases. The CDR3 is made up of 15 amino acids. Germline lookup yields CDR1 MNHEY and CDR2 SVGAGI. In DNA, the CDR3 is TGTGCCAGCAGTACAACAGCTCTCGCTAACTATGGCTACACCTTC. Translation gives CASSTTALANYGYTF.

The V call is TRBV5-1, the J call TRBJ2-5; D gene ambiguous. The CDR3 is 13 residues long. Trimming removed 4 bases at V and 1 base at J, with 8 bases between. CDR1 is SGHRS and CDR2 is YFSETQ in the germline V gene. DNA for the CDR3: TGCGCCAGCAGCCGACGGACCCAAGAGACCCAGTACTTC. Translated: CASSRRTQETQYF.

In this sample, this clone turned up a few times. This chain connects TRBV5-5 to TRBJ2-1; no definite D call. The CDR3 runs 14 residues. CDR1 SGHKS and CDR2 YYEKEE come from the germline V gene (reference sequence). V was pared by 2 bases and J by 6 bases, with 12 bases between. The CDR3, as DNA: TGTGCCAGCAGCTTTAACTTGGGCGGCAATGAGCAGTTCTTC. Translated: CASSFNLGGNEQFF.

This sequence joins TRBV19 and TRBJ2-5, with a tentative D call TRBD1 (5 bases). Trimming left V 3 bases short and J 6 bases short, with 11 bases between. In germline, CDR1 is LNHDA, CDR2 SQIVND (reference sequence). The CDR3 sequence is 13 residues long. The CDR3 here is CASSISQGKTQYF. Written as DNA, the CDR3 is TGTGCCAGTAGTATCAGTCAGGGAAAGACCCAGTACTTC.

This sequence joins TRBV5-6 and TRBJ1-3, with D possibly TRBD1 on 6 matching bases. Germline lookup yields CDR1 SGHDT and CDR2 YYEEEE. The CDR3 runs 16 residues. V lost 1 base and J 2 bases, leaving 13 bases between the germline ends. This chain's CDR3 is CASSLMWGGTGNTIYF. DNA of the CDR3: TGTGCCAGCAGCTTGATGTGGGGGGGCACTGGAAACACCATATATTTT.

The count of this clone is one. The rearrangement joins TRBV7-2 to TRBJ2-5; 8 nucleotides match TRBD2. After removal of 2 bases from V and 4 bases from J, the junction contained 6 bases not matched to a gene. CDR1 is SGHTA, CDR2 FQGNSA, per germline. The length of the CDR3 is 15 residues. The CDR3 DNA reads as TGTGCCAGCAGCTTATGGGGCGGGGGGCCAGAGACCCAGTACTTC. This codes for CASSLWGGGPETQYF.